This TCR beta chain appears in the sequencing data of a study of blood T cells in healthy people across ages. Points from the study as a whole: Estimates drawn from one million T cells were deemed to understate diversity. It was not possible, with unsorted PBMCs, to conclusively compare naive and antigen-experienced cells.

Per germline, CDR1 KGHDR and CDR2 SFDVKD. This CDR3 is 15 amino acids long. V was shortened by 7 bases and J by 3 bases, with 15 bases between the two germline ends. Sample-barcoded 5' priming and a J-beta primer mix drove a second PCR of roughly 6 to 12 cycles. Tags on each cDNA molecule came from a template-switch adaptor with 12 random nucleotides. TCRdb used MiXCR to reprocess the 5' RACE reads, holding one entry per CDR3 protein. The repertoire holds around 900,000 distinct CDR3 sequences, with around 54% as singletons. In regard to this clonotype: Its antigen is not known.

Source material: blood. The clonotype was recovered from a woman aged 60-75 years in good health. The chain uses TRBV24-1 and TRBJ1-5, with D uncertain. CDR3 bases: TGTGCCACCAGCTTACTGGGGTACGACAATCAGCCCCAGCATTTT. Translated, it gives CATSLLGYDNQPQHF.